The 26 T cell receptor beta chains reported below all come from one sample, sequenced in a study of cytomegalovirus exposure and HLA in healthy donors. Researchers ran the PCR with 60 Vbeta and 13 Jbeta primers. Clones were sequenced by immunoSEQ multiplex PCR, and TCRdb holds only the in-frame ones, with some missing. The sample has about 51,000 clones. The sample was PBMCs. These receptors all stem from a female donor in good health and CMV-seronegative.

The chain is built from TRBV19 and TRBJ1-4; the match to TRBD1 covers 9 bases. Germline CDR1 reads LNHDA; CDR2 reads SQIVND (reference sequence). This CDR3 contains 15 residues. Losses at the gene ends were 5 bases for V and 11 bases for J; bases not matched to a gene: 12. This chain's CDR3 is CASSPRTGTGRKLFF. DNA for the CDR3: TGTGCCAGTAGTCCGCGGACCGGGACAGGGAGGAAACTGTTTTTT.

CDR3 DNA: TGTGCCAGCAGCCAACCTAGCGTCCTGGGGGACGGGGAGCTGTTTTTT. Protein sequence: CASSQPSVLGDGELFF. This chain connects TRBV5-4 to TRBJ2-2, with a possible D match to TRBD2 (6 bases). The germline V gene has CDR1 SGHNT and CDR2 YYREEE (reference sequence). Trimming stripped 4 bases from V and 7 bases from J, with 20 bases between. CDR3 length: 16 amino acids.

The chain has TRBV4-1 and TRBJ1-2; TRBD1 might be the D (5 bases). Trimming pared 2 bases from V and 6 bases from J, leaving 19 bases between. Germline V lookup: CDR1 MGHRA, CDR2 YSYEKL. The CDR3 totals 16 residues. CDR3 sequence: CASSQSQGLLVDGYTF. CDR3 bases: TGCGCCAGCAGCCAATCTCAGGGATTGCTAGTGGATGGCTACACCTTC.

V and J are TRBV2 and TRBJ1-1, with TRBD1 matching 9 bases. Looked up from germline, CDR1 is SNHLY and CDR2 is FYNNEI. The CDR3 loop spans 14 amino acids. V lost 6 bases, J lost 3 bases, and 5 bases stayed unmatched. The CDR3 nucleotides are TGTGCCAGCAGCCTAGACAGGGGGGACACTGAAGCTTTCTTT. Translated, it gives CASSLDRGDTEAFF.

V is TRBV6-6 and J is TRBJ2-7, with 7 nucleotides matching TRBD1. After removal of 6 bases from V and 2 bases from J, the junction contained 7 bases not matched to a gene. Germline V lookup: CDR1 MNHNY, CDR2 SVGAGI (reference sequence). CDR3 size: 14 residues. CDR3 DNA sequence: TGTGCCAGCAGGACAGGGTTGAGCGCCTACGAGCAGTACTTC. It translates to CASRTGLSAYEQYF.

V is TRBV29-1 and J is TRBJ1-1, with TRBD1 matching 11 bases. The germline gives CDR1 SQVTM, CDR2 ANQGSEA. This CDR3 spans 15 amino acids. V trimming: 6 bases; J trimming: 4 bases; junction bases outside the gene matches: 10. CDR3 amino acids: CSVAGDRGVGTEAFF. The CDR3 DNA reads TGCAGCGTCGCCGGGGACAGGGGGGTCGGCACTGAAGCTTTCTTT. The full variable domain, rest sourced from reference TRBV29-1 and TRBJ1-1, is SAVISQKPSRDICQRGTSLTIQCQVDSQVTMMFWYRQQPGQSLTLIATANQGSEATYESGFVIDKFPISRPNLTFSTLTVSNMSPEDSSIYLCSVAGDRGVGTEAFFGQGTRLTVV.

V gene TRBV29-1 combines with J gene TRBJ2-1; a possible D gene is TRBD2 (5 bases). The V gene's germline CDR1 is SQVTM and CDR2 ANQGSEA. The CDR3 spans 12 residues. V was shortened by 5 bases and J by 15 bases, with 20 bases between the two germline ends. The CDR3 loop is CSVFGIGQKRFF. CDR3 sequence (DNA): TGCAGCGTTTTCGGGATTGGGCAGAAAAGGTTCTTC.

The chain employs TRBV6-5 and TRBJ2-7; TRBD1 might be the D (5 bases). CDR1 and CDR2 (germline): MNHEY, SVGAGI. This CDR3 has 14 residues. V was clipped by 5 bases and J by 2 bases, with 13 bases between them. This CDR3 is CASSTGHFAYEQYF. For the CDR3, the DNA is TGTGCCAGCAGTACCGGACATTTTGCCTACGAGCAGTACTTC.

The chain recombines TRBV29-1 with TRBJ1-1, with D uncertain. From germline, CDR1 is SQVTM and CDR2 ANQGSEA. Trimming left V 4 bases short and J 0 bases short, with 9 bases between. The CDR3 runs to 13 residues. This CDR3 reads CSVGGTMNTEAFF. CDR3 coding DNA: TGCAGCGTTGGCGGCACCATGAACACTGAAGCTTTCTTT.

The chain uses TRBV4-1 and TRBJ2-5, with no clear D. The ends were cut back, 0 bases at V and 0 bases at J, with 14 bases in the middle. The length of the CDR3 is 17 residues. CDR1 and CDR2 from the germline V gene are MGHRA and YSYEKL. DNA for the CDR3: TGCGCCAGCAGCCAAGATCCCAGCGAGATGTACCAAGAGACCCAGTACTTC. Its protein is CASSQDPSEMYQETQYF.

The chain is built from TRBV6-4 and TRBJ2-3, with a tentative D call TRBD1 (6 bases). The germline V gene encodes CDR1 MRHNA and CDR2 SNTAGT. Trimming took 2 bases from V and 1 from J, leaving 7 bases between them. The CDR3 spans 14 residues. CDR3 loop: CASSDKGGTDTQYF. The CDR3, as DNA: TGTGCCAGCAGTGACAAGGGGGGCACAGATACGCAGTATTTT.

The gene calls are TRBV6-6 and TRBJ2-3; D remains unclear. The germline V gene encodes CDR1 MNHNY and CDR2 SVGAGI (reference sequence). The V gene lost 7 bases and the J gene lost 2 bases, with 19 bases spanning the gap. The CDR3 length is 16 residues. CDR3 sequence (DNA): TGTGCCAGCACCACATCTCGACACACCATCACAGATACGCAGTATTTT. Amino acid sequence: CASTTSRHTITDTQYF.

V usage is TRBV5-8 and J usage is TRBJ1-4; TRBD1 aligns across 11 bases. Germline V lookup: CDR1 SGHTS, CDR2 YDEGEE. Trimming removed 4 bases from V and 5 bases from J; junction bases left unmatched: 10. CDR3 size: 17 residues. The CDR3 here is CASSVGTGGRSNEKLFF. Here the CDR3 DNA reads TGTGCCAGCAGCGTGGGGACAGGGGGGCGATCGAATGAAAAACTGTTTTTT.

The chain uses TRBV6-1 and TRBJ2-3, with 11 bases that match TRBD2. CDR1 and CDR2 (germline): MNHNS, SASEGT. The CDR3 sequence is 14 residues long. J lost 8 bases, V lost 5 bases, and 6 bases had no gene match. CDR3 in DNA: TGTGCCAGCAGTTCAGGGACTAGCGGTAGTACGCAGTATTTT. This translates into CASSSGTSGSTQYF.

The J gene is TRBJ2-3, the V gene TRBV15; D gene unclear. CDR1 and CDR2 from the germline V gene are LNHNV and YYDKDF (reference sequence). The V gene lost 0 bases and the J gene lost 4 bases, with 8 bases spanning the gap. This CDR3 has 14 amino acids. CDR3 nucleotide sequence: TGTGCCACCAGCAGAGATCCCCCGGCAGATACGCAGTATTTT. Translation: CATSRDPPADTQYF.

J is TRBJ1-4 and V is TRBV9; maybe TRBD1 (6 bases). CDR3 length: 15 residues. The germline V gene encodes CDR1 SGDLS and CDR2 YYNGEE. Between the trimmed V and J ends, which lost 3 bases and 2 bases, there was a span of 11 bases. CDR3 protein: CASSGRTETNEKLFF. The CDR3 bases are TGTGCCAGCAGCGGGAGGACAGAGACTAATGAAAAACTGTTTTTT. Variable domain in full (rest from reference TRBV9 and TRBJ1-4): DSGVTQTPKHLITATGQRVTLRCSPRSGDLSVYWYQQSLDQGLQFLIQYYNGEERAKGNILERFSAQQFPDLHSELNLSSLELGDSALYFCASSGRTETNEKLFFGSGTQLSVL.

The J gene is TRBJ2-1, the V gene TRBV11-3; 10 nucleotides align to TRBD2. The CDR3 extends over 16 amino acids. V dropped 2 bases and J dropped 6; count of bases not matched to a gene: 7. Germline V lookup: CDR1 SGHNT, CDR2 YENEEA. The CDR3 DNA reads TGTGCCAGCAGCTTAATGGCTAGCGGGAGTGCCAATGAGCAGTTCTTC. Amino acid sequence: CASSLMASGSANEQFF.

V is TRBV4-3 and J is TRBJ1-1, with D possibly matching TRBD1 (5 bases). Trimming shortened V by 0 bases and J by 3 bases, and 14 bases separated the two germline ends. The CDR3 runs to 16 residues. The germline V gene encodes CDR1 LGHNA and CDR2 YSLEER. The CDR3 DNA reads TGCGCCAGCAGCCAAGATATGAGGGGAGGTGACACTGAAGCTTTCTTT. It yields the protein CASSQDMRGGDTEAFF.

V gene TRBV29-1 combines with J gene TRBJ1-1; 7 positions match TRBD1. Germline V gene sequence: CDR1 SQVTM, CDR2 ANQGSEA. The CDR3 spans 12 residues. Trimming took 5 bases from V and 7 from J; bases not matched to a gene: 7. CDR3 in DNA: TGCAGCGTTTTACGACAGGGAGATGAAGCTTTCTTT. Amino acid sequence: CSVLRQGDEAFF.

The chain combines TRBV7-3 with TRBJ2-2; TRBD2 agrees at 7 bases. Looked up from germline, CDR1 is SGHTA and CDR2 is FQGTGA. The trim removed 2 bases at V and 7 bases at J, leaving 7 bases unmatched. The CDR3 extends over 15 amino acids. CDR3 protein: CASSLQGGRSGELFF. CDR3 nucleotides: TGTGCCAGCAGCTTACAGGGAGGGAGGAGCGGGGAGCTGTTTTTT.

The CDR3 nucleotides read TGTGCCAGCTCACCTACCTTAGCGGGAGCGACAGATACGCAGTATTTT. Amino acid sequence: CASSPTLAGATDTQYF. The rearrangement joins TRBV18 to TRBJ2-3; 9 bases align to TRBD2. Germline CDR1 is KGHSH and CDR2 is LQKENI. V dropped 3 bases and J dropped 3; count of bases not matched to a gene: 7. The CDR3 runs 16 residues. The variable domain in full, completed from reference TRBV18 and TRBJ2-3, reads NAGVMQNPRHLVRRRGQEARLRCSPMKGHSHVYWYRQLPEEGLKFMVYLQKENIIDESGMPKERFSAEFPKEGPSILRIQQVVRGDSAAYFCASSPTLAGATDTQYFGPGTRLTVL.

CDR3 DNA: TGTGCCAGCAGCTTAGCGTCTCGGGGGGCCACTGAAGCTTTCTTT. Its protein is CASSLASRGATEAFF. The rearrangement uses TRBV7-6 and TRBJ1-1; a weak D match, TRBD1 (6 bases). This CDR3 is 15 amino acids long. Trimming cost V 0 bases and J 4 bases, with 12 bases left between them. In germline, CDR1 is SGHVS, CDR2 FNYEAQ.

The V gene is TRBV7-2, the J gene TRBJ1-2, with no clear D. The CDR3 is 13 amino acids. Germline V lookup: CDR1 SGHTA, CDR2 FQGNSA. The V and J ends lost 4 bases and 1 base respectively, with 7 bases between them. CDR3 nucleotides: TGTGCCAGCAGCTCCGGGTTTAACTATGGCTACACCTTC. Protein product: CASSSGFNYGYTF.

The chain uses TRBV6-4 and TRBJ2-2; possible D gene TRBD1, 6 bases. V was trimmed by 6 bases and J by 1 base, leaving 9 bases between them. The CDR3 is 14 residues long. From germline, CDR1 is MRHNA and CDR2 SNTAGT. CDR3 residues: CASSKTGNTGELFF. Here the CDR3 DNA reads TGTGCCAGCAGCAAGACAGGGAACACCGGGGAGCTGTTTTTT.

In regard to this clone: This sample includes further DNA sequences coding for the same CDR3. The chain combines TRBV9 with TRBJ1-1, with D possibly being TRBD1 (6 bases). The CDR3 consists of 14 residues. Trimming removed 0 bases at V and 1 base at J, with 7 bases between. Germline lookup yields CDR1 SGDLS and CDR2 YYNGEE. CDR3 region: CASSVGTANTEAFF. Here the CDR3 DNA reads TGTGCCAGCAGCGTAGGGACAGCGAACACTGAAGCTTTCTTT.

The gene calls are TRBV18 and TRBJ1-5; no reliable D call. The V gene lost 6 bases and the J gene lost 6 bases, with 12 bases spanning the gap. This CDR3 is built from 13 residues. Germline CDR1 is KGHSH and CDR2 is LQKENI. The CDR3 coding sequence is TGTGCCAGCTCCGCAGGAAACGGTCAGCCCCAGCATTTT. Amino acid sequence: CASSAGNGQPQHF.